This section outlines one T cell receptor beta chain sequence together with its context. The data were obtained in a study of blood T cells in healthy people across ages. The second PCR ran about 6 to 11 cycles with a sample-barcoded 5' primer and J-beta primers. TCRdb independently ran MiXCR on the 5' RACE reads; one entry per CDR3 protein. The table lists about 1.4 million distinct CDR3 sequences, almost 60% of them singletons. The sequenced material came from blood. The TCR originated in a man younger than 30 in good health.

CDR3 in DNA: TGCAGTGCTAGGGGTGCTACGGCTGAGCAGTTCTTC. It specifies CSARGATAEQFF. This chain uses TRBV20-1 with TRBJ2-1; D remains unclear. The ends were cut back, 3 bases at V and 9 bases at J, with 12 bases in the middle. The germline V gene encodes CDR1 DFQATT and CDR2 SNEGSKA (reference sequence). The CDR3 sequence is 12 residues long.